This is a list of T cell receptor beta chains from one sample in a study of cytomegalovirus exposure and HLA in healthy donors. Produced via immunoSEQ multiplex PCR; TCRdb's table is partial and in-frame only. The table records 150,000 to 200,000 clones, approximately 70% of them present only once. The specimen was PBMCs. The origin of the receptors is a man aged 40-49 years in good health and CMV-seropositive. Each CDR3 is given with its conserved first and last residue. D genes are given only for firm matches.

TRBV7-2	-	CASSLGWQGSSPLHF
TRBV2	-	CASVSPGTPNTGELFF
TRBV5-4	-	CASSLGGGLYEQYF
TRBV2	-	CASNPHLRTTYNEQFF
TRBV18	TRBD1	CASSPNAPGTGSGNTIYF
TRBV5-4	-	CASSLTGFSGANVLTF
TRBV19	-	CASSNGPVNEKLFF
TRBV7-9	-	CASSLEQAKNIQYF
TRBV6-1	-	CASSGIQGIEAFF
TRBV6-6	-	CASRLQGISNYGYTF
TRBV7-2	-	CASSAPQDYGYTF
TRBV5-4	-	CASRGGQSTDTQYF
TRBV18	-	CASSPTGSSYNSPLHF
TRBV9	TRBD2	CASSPGLAGGQTQYF
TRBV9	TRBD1	CASSVDRDTEAFF
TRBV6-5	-	CASSSGEKLFF
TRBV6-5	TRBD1	CASSTGGSGANVLTF
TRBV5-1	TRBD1	CASSFLPPGQGVHTQYF
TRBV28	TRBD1	CAGSPPTGTVNTEAFF
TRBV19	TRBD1	CASTQGATNEKLFF
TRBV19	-	CASSIVGKGDYGYTF
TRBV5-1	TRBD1	CASSLAGTGVGNQPQHF
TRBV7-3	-	CASSLMEGWHSPLHF
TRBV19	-	CASSITGKSSYEQYF
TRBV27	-	CASSLKGHIYEQYF
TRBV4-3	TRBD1	CASSQVGGSYNEQFF
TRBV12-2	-	CASRFITGGLSTGELFF
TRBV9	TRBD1	CASSVGQGGTDTQYF
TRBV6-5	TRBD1	CASRYRGRGQPQHF
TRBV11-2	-	CASSPTDSPRTHEQYF
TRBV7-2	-	CASEREGNTEAFF
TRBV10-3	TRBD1	CAISEGTDSGEQYF
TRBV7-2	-	CAGQTELANYGYTF
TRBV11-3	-	CASSLGLAEAFF
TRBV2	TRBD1	CASRRGQANQPQHF
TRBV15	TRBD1	CATRTGGNSGEQYF
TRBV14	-	CASSQDKGPYTEAFF
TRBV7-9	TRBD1	CASSSDRGGTEKPQHF
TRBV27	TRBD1	CASSSGQANSPLHF
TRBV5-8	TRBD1	CASSLGRGRGPQHF
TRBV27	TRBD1	CASRGSGGYEQYF
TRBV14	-	CASSQVGGYEQYF
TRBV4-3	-	CASSSKNTEAFF
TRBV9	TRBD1	CASSVRSDDRGSEQYF
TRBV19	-	CASSAPGYNSPLHF
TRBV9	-	CASSFRDSETQYF
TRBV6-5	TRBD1	CASSYGTGGPHMDF
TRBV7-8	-	CASSLASGDRGNTIYF
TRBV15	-	CATGRAGETQYF